The clone carrying this T cell receptor (beta chain) was recorded once. V lost 1 base, J lost 6 bases, and 9 bases lay in between. In germline, CDR1 is MDHEN, CDR2 SYDVKM. This CDR3 region has 14 residues. These data come from a study of T cell responses to AZD1222 COVID-19 vaccine. The method was immunoSEQ multiplex PCR; TCRdb's version includes in-frame clones alone and lacks a portion of them. Of some 130,000 clones in the sample, around 90% were seen once. This chain uses TRBV28 with TRBJ2-2; D uncertain. Material: peripheral blood, obtained 28 days after the second AZD1222 dose. The receptor comes from an adult who received the AZD1222 COVID-19 vaccine. CDR3 DNA sequence: TGTGCCAGCAGTTTATTCTTCCGCTCCGGGGAGCTGTTTTTT. Protein sequence: CASSLFFRSGELFF.